A single sample is the source of the 28 T cell receptor beta chains below, sequenced in a study of blood T cell repertoires in COVID-19. Only in-frame clones appear in the TCRdb table, and some are missing; sequencing was by immunoSEQ multiplex PCR. The table shows under 200,000 clones, with approximately 80% occurring only once. Sequenced: peripheral blood. The receptors were gathered from an elderly woman with active or convalescent COVID-19.

The rearrangement uses TRBV6-5 and TRBJ1-1, with D tentatively TRBD1 (5 bases). V shed 2 bases and J shed 3 bases, with 13 bases lying between them. The CDR3 loop spans 15 amino acids. Germline V gives CDR1 MNHEY, CDR2 SVGAGI. The chain's CDR3 is CASSYDSGLYTEAFF. The CDR3 DNA reads as TGTGCCAGCAGTTACGATTCAGGGTTGTACACTGAAGCTTTCTTT.

Here the CDR3 reads CASSVGGQGGSYEQYF. For the CDR3, the DNA is TGTGCCAGCAGCGTGGGGGGACAGGGGGGCTCCTACGAGCAGTACTTC. This chain links TRBV9 with TRBJ2-7, with 11 bases matching TRBD1. This CDR3 region has 16 residues. The germline V gene encodes CDR1 SGDLS and CDR2 YYNGEE. The V segment lost 2 bases and the J segment 0 bases; nucleotides outside the gene matches: 4.

This clone was observed once. This chain uses TRBV5-6 with TRBJ2-7; TRBD2 matches at 13 bases. Germline V lookup: CDR1 SGHDT, CDR2 YYEEEE. The CDR3 is made up of 18 amino acids. After removal of 4 bases from V and 0 bases from J, the junction contained 10 bases not matched to a gene. The CDR3 protein is CASSGYPGLAGSSYEQYF. In nucleotides, the CDR3 is TGTGCCAGCAGCGGCTACCCGGGACTAGCGGGGAGCTCCTACGAGCAGTACTTC.

CDR3 in amino acids: CASKLSATNTGELFF. The CDR3 bases are TGTGCCAGCAAACTATCAGCGACGAACACCGGGGAGCTGTTTTTT. The V gene is TRBV2, the J gene TRBJ2-2, with D unresolved. The CDR3 has 15 amino acids. Trimming cost V 7 bases and J 0 bases, with 12 bases left between them. Looked up from germline, CDR1 is SNHLY and CDR2 is FYNNEI.

V is TRBV7-2 and J is TRBJ1-2; 8 bases match TRBD1. Trimming at V came to 3 bases and at J to 3 bases, leaving 0 bases not matched to a gene. The CDR3 is made up of 13 amino acids. Germline V gives CDR1 SGHTA, CDR2 FQGNSA. The chain's CDR3 is CASSLTGDYGYTF. CDR3 DNA sequence: TGTGCCAGCAGCTTGACAGGGGACTATGGCTACACCTTC.

This chain links TRBV9 with TRBJ1-2; a weak D match, TRBD1 (5 bases). Looked up from germline, CDR1 is SGDLS and CDR2 is YYNGEE. The CDR3 covers 14 residues. Trimming removed 4 bases at V and 1 base at J, with 11 bases between. The CDR3 protein is CASSRGDSNYGYTF. CDR3 bases: TGTGCCAGCAGCCGAGGTGACAGTAACTATGGCTACACCTTC. The full variable domain, with the rest looked up from reference TRBV9 and TRBJ1-2, is DSGVTQTPKHLITATGQRVTLRCSPRSGDLSVYWYQQSLDQGLQFLIQYYNGEERAKGNILERFSAQQFPDLHSELNLSSLELGDSALYFCASSRGDSNYGYTFGSGTRLTVV.

This CDR3 reads CASSYGATTDTQYF. CDR3 DNA: TGTGCCAGCAGTTACGGGGCCACCACAGATACGCAGTATTTT. V usage is TRBV6-5 and J usage is TRBJ2-3; D is perhaps TRBD1 (5 bases). This CDR3 has 14 amino acids. Germline CDR1 is MNHEY and CDR2 is SVGAGI. V was shortened by 2 bases and J by 2 bases, with 8 bases between the two germline ends.

This sequence joins TRBV10-2 and TRBJ1-1, with D perhaps TRBD1 (5 bases). Germline-derived CDR1 and CDR2 are WSHSY and SAAADI. Trimming shortened V by 8 bases and J by 5 bases, and 18 bases separated the two germline ends. The CDR3 is made up of 14 amino acids. The CDR3 here is CASSERGEVTEAFF. The CDR3 DNA reads TGCGCCAGCTCTGAGAGAGGGGAGGTGACTGAAGCTTTCTTT.

This chain connects TRBV30 to TRBJ1-1; D perhaps matches TRBD1 (5 bases). The CDR3 is 14 residues long. CDR1 GTSNPN and CDR2 SVGIG come from the germline V gene (reference sequence). Trimming pared 3 bases from V and 1 base from J, leaving 12 bases between. The CDR3 bases are TGTGCCTGGAGCCGTACCACAGGGAACACTGAAGCTTTCTTT. It is translated as CAWSRTTGNTEAFF.

V and J are TRBV5-1 and TRBJ1-4; maybe TRBD1 (6 bases). Germline V lookup: CDR1 SGHRS, CDR2 YFSETQ. The length of the CDR3 is 15 residues. Between the trimmed V and J ends, which lost 3 bases and 7 bases, there was a span of 16 bases. The CDR3: CASSSQGGALEKLFF. Written as DNA, the CDR3 is TGCGCCAGCAGCTCCCAAGGGGGGGCTCTTGAAAAACTGTTTTTT.

The genes are TRBV11-2 and TRBJ2-7; weak D call: TRBD2 (6 bases). V was cut by 6 bases and J by 1 base, with 13 bases left in between. Germline values: CDR1 SGHAT, CDR2 FQNNGV. The CDR3 consists of 14 residues. The CDR3 region is CASRRDAGSYEQYF. CDR3 sequence (DNA): TGTGCCAGCAGACGGGACGCGGGATCCTACGAGCAGTACTTC. Based on the CDR3 plus reference TRBV11-2 and TRBJ2-7, the full variable domain is EAGVAQSPRYKIIEKRQSVAFWCNPISGHATLYWYQQILGQGPKLLIQFQNNGVVDDSQLPKDRFSAERLKGVDSTLKIQPAKLEDSAVYLCASRRDAGSYEQYFGPGTRLTVT.

The gene calls are TRBV3-1 (or the pseudogene TRBV3-2) and TRBJ2-3; 9 nucleotides align to TRBD1. The CDR3 contains 19 residues. CDR1 is LGHDT and CDR2 is YNNKEL in the germline V gene (reference sequence). V lost 4 bases to trimming and J lost 0 bases; unmatched junction nucleotides: 14. The DNA for the CDR3 is TGTGCCAGCAGCCCGACAAGACAGGGGGTACAGCCTAGCACAGATACGCAGTATTTT. Its translation is CASSPTRQGVQPSTDTQYF.

The table lists this clone with a few counts. V is TRBV12-3 or TRBV12-4 and J is TRBJ2-7; D might be TRBD2 (6 bases). The CDR3 runs to 13 residues. V lost 5 bases and J lost 4, with 12 bases in between. This CDR3 is CASSLPRGYEQYF. In DNA, the CDR3 is TGTGCCAGCAGTCTCCCTCGGGGGTACGAGCAGTACTTC.

The chain combines TRBV7-9 with TRBJ2-7; D gene unclear. CDR3 length: 15 amino acids. The V gene's germline CDR1 is SEHNR and CDR2 FQNEAQ (reference sequence). V lost 0 bases and J 5 bases, leaving 14 bases between the germline ends. CDR3 in amino acids: CASSLALGLRNEQYF. The CDR3 DNA sequence: TGTGCCAGCAGCTTAGCGCTAGGCTTGCGAAACGAGCAGTACTTC.

This clone was recorded only once. The rearrangement joins TRBV4-3 to TRBJ1-1, with D perhaps matching TRBD1 (6 bases). Germline CDR1 reads LGHNA; CDR2 reads YSLEER. The V end lost 3 bases, the J end lost 5 bases, and 22 bases lay between the germline ends. The CDR3 is 17 amino acids. DNA of the CDR3: TGCGCCAGCAGCCACCGACCCGGCGTCCCCCAGGGGACTGAAGCTTTCTTT. Protein: CASSHRPGVPQGTEAFF.

The V and J genes are TRBV28 and TRBJ1-4; D is undetermined. The CDR3 length is 15 residues. The V end lost 2 bases, the J end lost 4 bases, and 11 bases lay between the germline ends. From germline, CDR1 is MDHEN and CDR2 SYDVKM. CDR3 nucleotides: TGTGCCAGCAGTTTAGTCGGCGGGCTTAATGAAAAACTGTTTTTT. This translates into CASSLVGGLNEKLFF. Complete variable domain (other parts from reference TRBV28 and TRBJ1-4): DVKVTQSSRYLVKRTGEKVFLECVQDMDHENMFWYRQDPGLGLRLIYFSYDVKMKEKGDIPEGYSVSREKKERFSLILESASTNQTSMYLCASSLVGGLNEKLFFGSGTQLSVL.

This clone was seen only once. The chain recombines TRBV3-1 (or the pseudogene TRBV3-2) with TRBJ2-7; tentatively, D is TRBD2 (7 bases). Trimming took off 2 bases at V and 7 bases at J, with 21 bases between the two ends. In germline, CDR1 is LGHDT, CDR2 YNNKEL (reference sequence). This CDR3 is 16 amino acids long. CDR3 loop: CASSQRGGLSLGEQYF. CDR3 nucleotide sequence: TGTGCCAGCAGCCAAAGGGGGGGACTCTCCCTAGGGGAGCAGTACTTC.

The chain uses TRBV10-3 and TRBJ1-2, with D possibly being TRBD1 (6 bases). The CDR3 contains 15 residues. Trimming removed 3 bases from V and 3 bases from J, with 14 bases in between. Germline assignment: CDR1 ENHRY and CDR2 SYGVKD. Here the CDR3 reads CAISELIQGDYGYTF. Written as DNA, the CDR3 is TGTGCCATCAGTGAATTGATACAGGGTGACTATGGCTACACCTTC.

The V gene is TRBV7-2, the J gene TRBJ1-1; 7 bases align to TRBD1. J was trimmed by 3 bases and V by 0 bases; bases with no gene match: 1. In germline, CDR1 is SGHTA, CDR2 FQGNSA. The CDR3 loop spans 14 amino acids. Written as DNA, the CDR3 is TGTGCCAGCAGCTTAGCAGGGGGCTACACTGAAGCTTTCTTT. It codes for CASSLAGGYTEAFF.

The chain employs TRBV27 and TRBJ1-4; TRBD1 matches 7 bases. This CDR3 region has 13 residues. The ends lost 5 bases at V and 4 bases at J; junction bases unmatched: 1. Germline V gene data show CDR1 as MNHEY and CDR2 as SMNVEV (reference sequence). CDR3 sequence (DNA): TGTGCCAGCAGTCGACAGGGTAATGAAAAACTGTTTTTT. This codes for CASSRQGNEKLFF.

V usage is TRBV18 and J usage is TRBJ1-2, with D perhaps matching TRBD1 (6 bases). The germline CDR1 and CDR2 sequences are KGHSH and LQKENI. Trimming shortened V by 2 bases and J by 0 bases, and 13 bases separated the two germline ends. CDR3 length equals 16 residues. In DNA, the CDR3 is TGTGCCAGCTCACCAATAGGGGGTCGTTCTAACTATGGCTACACCTTC. Its translation is CASSPIGGRSNYGYTF.

V usage is TRBV6-5 and J usage is TRBJ1-5; 8 bases match TRBD1. The CDR3 is made up of 15 amino acids. The germline gives CDR1 MNHEY, CDR2 SVGAGI. The V gene end was trimmed by 1 base and the J gene end by 9 bases; junction bases not matched to a gene: 8. The CDR3 DNA sequence: TGTGCCAGCAGTTACTTTGCGCAGGGGGCAGGGCCCCAGCATTTT. It yields the protein CASSYFAQGAGPQHF.

The chain couples TRBV5-4 to TRBJ1-2; 7 bases align to TRBD1. This CDR3 spans 15 amino acids. CDR1 SGHNT and CDR2 YYREEE come from the germline V gene (reference sequence). V lost 0 bases and J lost 4; bases outside the gene matches: 6. The CDR3 protein is CASSLASAGGYGYTF. The CDR3 nucleotides are TGTGCCAGCAGCTTGGCAAGTGCAGGGGGCTATGGCTACACCTTC.

The V call is TRBV7-9, the J call TRBJ1-4, with D possibly being TRBD1 (6 bases). Germline V CDR1 and CDR2: SEHNR, FQNEAQ (reference sequence). The length of the CDR3 is 14 residues. V gave up 5 bases and J gave up 8 bases, with 15 bases separating them. The CDR3 is CASSLRAGVEKLFF. DNA for the CDR3: TGTGCCAGCAGCCTCAGGGCAGGGGTCGAAAAACTGTTTTTT.

The rearrangement uses TRBV7-9 and TRBJ2-1, with 12 bases aligning to TRBD2. The V gene end was trimmed by 4 bases and the J gene end by 10 bases; junction bases not matched to a gene: 11. CDR1 and CDR2 (germline): SEHNR, FQNEAQ (reference sequence). The CDR3 consists of 16 residues. The CDR3, as DNA: TGTGCCAGCAGCTCTACTACGCCCGGACTAGCGGGGGAGCAGTTCTTC. Translation: CASSSTTPGLAGEQFF.

V usage is TRBV4-3 and J usage is TRBJ1-2; no firm D call. Between the trimmed V and J ends, which lost 0 bases and 5 bases, there was a span of 16 bases. CDR1 is LGHNA and CDR2 is YSLEER in the germline V gene. This CDR3 region has 16 residues. CDR3 nucleotides: TGCGCCAGCAGCCAAGAAGTCCCCCCGGGAGCTTATGGCTACACCTTC. This encodes CASSQEVPPGAYGYTF.

V gene TRBV5-1 combines with J gene TRBJ1-2; 8 bases line up with TRBD1. The CDR3 is 13 residues long. Germline assignment: CDR1 SGHRS and CDR2 YFSETQ. V lost 3 bases, J lost 4 bases, and 2 bases stayed unmatched. In nucleotides, the CDR3 is TGCGCCAGCAGCTGGGACAGGAGCTATGGCTACACCTTC. Its translation is CASSWDRSYGYTF. Filled out from reference TRBV5-1 and TRBJ1-2, the complete variable domain reads KAGVTQTPRYLIKTRGQQVTLSCSPISGHRSVSWYQQTPGQGLQFLFEYFSETQRNKGNFPGRFSGRQFSNSRSEMNVSTLELGDSALYLCASSWDRSYGYTFGSGTRLTVV.

The chain joins TRBV11-3 to TRBJ2-3; TRBD1 agrees at 8 bases. Germline CDR1 SGHNT, CDR2 YENEEA. There are 16 residues in the CDR3. With V trimmed by 5 bases and J by 3 bases, 10 bases remained unmatched. The CDR3 sequence: CASSHRTGKVTDTQYF. In nucleotides, the CDR3 is TGTGCCAGCAGCCACAGGACAGGGAAGGTTACAGATACGCAGTATTTT.